This TCR beta chain was obtained from a study of T cell responses to AZD1222 COVID-19 vaccine. General study points: The repertoires were collected only after the peak T cell response. Variant regions that are unmutated are reportedly the target of nearly half of spike-specific TCRs. White British people made up most donors, females outnumbered males, and clonal diversity was possibly underestimated.

Points on this clone: Antigen specificity is unknown.

TCRdb keeps only in-frame clones here, not all; method: immunoSEQ multiplex PCR. Here the sample spans over 150,000 clones, approximately 90% being singletons. Trimming stripped 2 bases from V and 3 bases from J, with 14 bases between. In germline, CDR1 is LNHDA, CDR2 SQIVND (reference sequence). This CDR3 is built from 16 residues. This rearrangement joins TRBV19 to TRBJ1-5; no clear D gene. The sample was peripheral blood, taken on day 0 of MenACWY control vaccination. The sequence was obtained from an adult in good health. The CDR3 nucleotides read TGTGCCAGTAGTATAACTCCACTGTACACCAATCAGCCCCAGCATTTT. Protein: CASSITPLYTNQPQHF.